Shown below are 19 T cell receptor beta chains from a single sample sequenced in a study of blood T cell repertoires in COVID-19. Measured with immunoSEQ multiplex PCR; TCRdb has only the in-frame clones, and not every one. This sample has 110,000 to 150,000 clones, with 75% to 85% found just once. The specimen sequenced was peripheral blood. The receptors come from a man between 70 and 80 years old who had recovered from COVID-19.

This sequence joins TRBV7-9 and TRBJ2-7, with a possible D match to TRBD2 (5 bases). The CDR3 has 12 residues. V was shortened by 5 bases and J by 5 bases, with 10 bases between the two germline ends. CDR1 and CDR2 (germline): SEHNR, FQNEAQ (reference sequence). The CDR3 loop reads CASSTGLNEQYF. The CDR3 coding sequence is TGTGCCAGCAGCACCGGACTGAACGAGCAGTACTTC.

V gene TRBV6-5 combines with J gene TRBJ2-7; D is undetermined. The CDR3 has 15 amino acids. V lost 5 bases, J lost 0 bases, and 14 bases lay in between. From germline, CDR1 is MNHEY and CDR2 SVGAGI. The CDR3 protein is CASSPEQLPSYEQYF. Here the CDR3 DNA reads TGTGCCAGCAGTCCCGAACAGTTACCCTCCTACGAGCAGTACTTC.

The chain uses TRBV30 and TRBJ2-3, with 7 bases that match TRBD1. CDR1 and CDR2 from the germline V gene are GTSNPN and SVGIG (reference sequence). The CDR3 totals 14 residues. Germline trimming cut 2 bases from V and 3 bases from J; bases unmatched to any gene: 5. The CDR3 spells CAWSLGGRTDTQYF. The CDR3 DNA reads TGTGCCTGGAGTCTAGGGGGCCGTACAGATACGCAGTATTTT.

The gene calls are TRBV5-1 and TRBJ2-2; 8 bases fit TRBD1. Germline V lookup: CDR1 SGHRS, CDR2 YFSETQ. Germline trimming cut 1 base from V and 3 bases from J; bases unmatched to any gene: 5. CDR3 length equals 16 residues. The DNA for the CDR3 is TGCGCCAGCAGCTTGACGGCAGGGGGCTACACCGGGGAGCTGTTTTTT. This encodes CASSLTAGGYTGELFF.

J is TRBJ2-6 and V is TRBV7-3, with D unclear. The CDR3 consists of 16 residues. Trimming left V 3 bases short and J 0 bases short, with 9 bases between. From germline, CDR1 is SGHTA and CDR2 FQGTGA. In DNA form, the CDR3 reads TGTGCCAGCAGCTTCAAGGCAGGCTCTGGGGCCAACGTCCTGACTTTC. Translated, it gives CASSFKAGSGANVLTF. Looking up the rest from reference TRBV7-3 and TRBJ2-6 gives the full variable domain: GAGVSQTPSNKVTEKGKYVELRCDPISGHTALYWYRQSLGQGPEFLIYFQGTGAADDSGLPNDRFFAVRPEGSVSTLKIQRTERGDSAVYLCASSFKAGSGANVLTFGAGSRLTVL.

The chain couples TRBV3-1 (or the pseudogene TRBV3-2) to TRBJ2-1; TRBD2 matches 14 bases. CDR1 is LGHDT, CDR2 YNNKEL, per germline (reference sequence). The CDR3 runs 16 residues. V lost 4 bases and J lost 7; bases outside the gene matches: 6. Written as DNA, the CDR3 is TGTGCCAGCAGCCCCCTCCGGACTAGCGGGAGGAATGAGCAGTTCTTC. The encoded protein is CASSPLRTSGRNEQFF.

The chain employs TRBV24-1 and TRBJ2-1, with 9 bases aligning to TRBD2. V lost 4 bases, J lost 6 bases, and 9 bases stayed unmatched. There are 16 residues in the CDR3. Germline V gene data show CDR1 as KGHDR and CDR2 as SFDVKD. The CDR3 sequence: CATSDRSGRSSNEQFF. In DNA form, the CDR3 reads TGTGCCACCAGTGACCGTAGCGGGAGAAGTTCCAATGAGCAGTTCTTC.

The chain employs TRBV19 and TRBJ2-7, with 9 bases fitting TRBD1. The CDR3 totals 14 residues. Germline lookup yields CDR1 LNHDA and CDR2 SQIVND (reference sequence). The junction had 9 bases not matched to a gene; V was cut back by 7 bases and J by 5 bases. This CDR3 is CASKGTGIVNEQYF. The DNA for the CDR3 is TGTGCCAGTAAGGGGACAGGGATTGTAAACGAGCAGTACTTC. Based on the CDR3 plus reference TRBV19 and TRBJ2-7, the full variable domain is DGGITQSPKYLFRKEGQNVTLSCEQNLNHDAMYWYRQDPGQGLRLIYYSQIVNDFQKGDIAEGYSVSREKKESFPLTVTSAQKNPTAFYLCASKGTGIVNEQYFGPGTRLTVT.

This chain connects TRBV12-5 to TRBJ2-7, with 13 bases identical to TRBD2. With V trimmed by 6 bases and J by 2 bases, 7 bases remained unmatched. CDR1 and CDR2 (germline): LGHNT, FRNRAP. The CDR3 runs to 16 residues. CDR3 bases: TGTGCTAGTGGCCCCGGACTAGCGGGGGAAACCTACGAGCAGTACTTC. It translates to CASGPGLAGETYEQYF.

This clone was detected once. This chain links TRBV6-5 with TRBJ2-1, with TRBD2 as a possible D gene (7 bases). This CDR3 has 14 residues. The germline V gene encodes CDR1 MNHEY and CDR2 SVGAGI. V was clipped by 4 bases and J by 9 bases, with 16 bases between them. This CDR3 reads CASSSGGRGREQFF. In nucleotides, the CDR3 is TGTGCCAGCAGTTCGGGGGGCAGGGGTCGTGAGCAGTTCTTC.

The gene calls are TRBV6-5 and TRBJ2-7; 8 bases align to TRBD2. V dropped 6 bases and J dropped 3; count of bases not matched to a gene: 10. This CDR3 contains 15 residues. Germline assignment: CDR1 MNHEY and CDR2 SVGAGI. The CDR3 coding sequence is TGTGCCAGCAGCTCACGGACTAGCAGGCGCTACGAGCAGTACTTC. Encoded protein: CASSSRTSRRYEQYF.

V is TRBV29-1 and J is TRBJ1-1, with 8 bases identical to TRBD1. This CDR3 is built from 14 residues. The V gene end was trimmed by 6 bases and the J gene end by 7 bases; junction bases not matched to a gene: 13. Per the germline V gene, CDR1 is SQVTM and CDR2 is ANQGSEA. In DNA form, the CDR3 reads TGCAGCGTCGAAACCGGGACAGGTAGGAATGAAGCTTTCTTT. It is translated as CSVETGTGRNEAFF. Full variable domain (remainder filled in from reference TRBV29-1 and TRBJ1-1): SAVISQKPSRDICQRGTSLTIQCQVDSQVTMMFWYRQQPGQSLTLIATANQGSEATYESGFVIDKFPISRPNLTFSTLTVSNMSPEDSSIYLCSVETGTGRNEAFFGQGTRLTVV.

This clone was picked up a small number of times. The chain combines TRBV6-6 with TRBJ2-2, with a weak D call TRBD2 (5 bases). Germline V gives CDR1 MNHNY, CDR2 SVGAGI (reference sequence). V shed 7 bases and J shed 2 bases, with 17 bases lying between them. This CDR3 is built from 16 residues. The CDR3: CASIHAAGGNTGELFF. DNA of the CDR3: TGTGCCAGCATACACGCGGCGGGCGGTAACACCGGGGAGCTGTTTTTT.

As DNA, the CDR3 is TGTGCCATCAGCCTAGGGACTAGCGTGTGGGATGAGCAGTTCTTC. It is translated as CAISLGTSVWDEQFF. The V call is TRBV10-3, the J call TRBJ2-1; 10 bases are a match to TRBD2. Germline V gene data show CDR1 as ENHRY and CDR2 as SYGVKD. The J segment lost 8 bases and the V segment lost 6 bases, leaving 10 bases of the junction unmatched. The CDR3 is 15 residues long.

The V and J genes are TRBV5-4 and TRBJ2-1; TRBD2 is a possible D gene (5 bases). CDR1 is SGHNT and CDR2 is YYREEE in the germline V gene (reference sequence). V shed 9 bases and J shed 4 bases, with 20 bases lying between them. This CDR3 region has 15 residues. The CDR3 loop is CATKPPSGNYNEQFF. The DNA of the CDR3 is TGTGCCACCAAACCCCCCAGCGGAAATTACAATGAGCAGTTCTTC.

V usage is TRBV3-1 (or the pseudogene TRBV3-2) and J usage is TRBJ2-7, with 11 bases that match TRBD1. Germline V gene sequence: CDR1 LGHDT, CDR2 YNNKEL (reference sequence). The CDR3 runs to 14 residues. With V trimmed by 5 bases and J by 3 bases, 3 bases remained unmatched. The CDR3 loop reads CASSWGQGVYEQYF. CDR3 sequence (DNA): TGTGCCAGCAGCTGGGGACAGGGGGTCTACGAGCAGTACTTC.

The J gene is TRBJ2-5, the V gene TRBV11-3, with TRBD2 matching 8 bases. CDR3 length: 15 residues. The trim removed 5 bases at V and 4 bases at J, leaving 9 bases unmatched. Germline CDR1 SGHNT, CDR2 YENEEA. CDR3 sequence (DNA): TGTGCCAGCAGCGAAGGTGGCGGGAGGCTAGAGACCCAGTACTTC. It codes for CASSEGGGRLETQYF.

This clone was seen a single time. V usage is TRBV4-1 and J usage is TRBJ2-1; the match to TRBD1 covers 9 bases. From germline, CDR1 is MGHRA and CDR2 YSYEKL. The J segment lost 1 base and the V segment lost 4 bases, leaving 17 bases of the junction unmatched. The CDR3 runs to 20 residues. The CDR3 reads CASSPLPGQGSFKSYNEQFF. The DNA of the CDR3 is TGCGCCAGCAGCCCACTCCCGGGACAGGGATCCTTTAAGTCCTACAATGAGCAGTTCTTC.

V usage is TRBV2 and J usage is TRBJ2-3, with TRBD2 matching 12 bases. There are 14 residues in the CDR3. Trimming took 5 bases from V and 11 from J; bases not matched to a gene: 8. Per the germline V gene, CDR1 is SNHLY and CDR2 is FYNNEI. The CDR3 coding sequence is TGTGCCAGCAGTACTAGCGGGAGGTCAGTGAGGCAGTATTTT. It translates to CASSTSGRSVRQYF.